What follows are 12 T cell receptor beta chains derived from one specimen sequenced in a study of CD8 T cells in Susac syndrome. Random hexamers served to reverse transcribe roughly 0.45 to 1 ug RNA. TCRdb called the immunoSEQ multiplex PCR reads again in MiXCR, with one record for every CDR3 protein. The data contain 200,000 to 300,000 distinct CDR3 sequences, approximately 95% of them singletons. Sequenced: CD4+ T cells from PBMCs. These receptor sequences come from a human donor with Susac syndrome.

This chain links TRBV29-1 with TRBJ2-7, with D perhaps matching TRBD1 (5 bases). The V end lost 7 bases, the J end lost 0 bases, and 10 bases lay between the germline ends. This CDR3 is built from 12 residues. Germline CDR1 is SQVTM and CDR2 is ANQGSEA. For the CDR3, the DNA is TGCAGCGGGAAGGGGTCCTCCTACGAGCAGTACTTC. Residues: CSGKGSSYEQYF.

V and J are TRBV5-1 and TRBJ1-1, with D possibly TRBD1 on 6 matching bases. From germline, CDR1 is SGHRS and CDR2 YFSETQ. Trimming removed 2 bases from V and 6 bases from J, with 11 bases in between. The CDR3 runs 13 residues. CDR3 bases: TGCGCCAGCAGCTTTCAACAGGGCTCTGAAGCTTTCTTT. It is translated as CASSFQQGSEAFF.

The J gene is TRBJ2-4, the V gene TRBV7-3; a possible D gene is TRBD2 (6 bases). The CDR3 extends over 18 amino acids. Trimming took off 4 bases at V and 8 bases at J, with 27 bases between the two ends. Germline loops: CDR1 SGHTA, CDR2 FQGTGA. The chain's CDR3 is CASSSKRSVTGVRDIQYF. CDR3 coding DNA: TGTGCCAGCAGCTCGAAACGGTCCGTTACGGGAGTAAGAGACATTCAGTACTTC.

The chain combines TRBV18 with TRBJ1-4; perhaps TRBD1 as D (5 bases). Germline CDR1 KGHSH, CDR2 LQKENI. V lost 6 bases, J lost 7 bases, and 12 bases lay in between. There are 13 residues in the CDR3. This CDR3 reads CASSGQGSEKLFF. The CDR3 bases are TGTGCCAGCTCTGGCCAGGGCTCTGAAAAACTGTTTTTT.

The rearrangement joins TRBV30 to TRBJ1-5; D is ambiguous. This CDR3 is 14 amino acids long. V lost 1 base to trimming and J lost 5 bases, with 12 bases between them. Looked up from germline, CDR1 is GTSNPN and CDR2 is SVGIG (reference sequence). The CDR3 spells CAWSGSYSDQPQHF. DNA for the CDR3: TGTGCCTGGAGTGGGAGCTACAGCGATCAGCCCCAGCATTTT.

This rearrangement joins TRBV12-3 or TRBV12-4 to TRBJ2-2; the D is unclear. V lost 8 bases and J lost 3, with 7 bases in between. This CDR3 has 12 amino acids. Here the CDR3 reads CASVRDTGELFF. The CDR3 nucleotides read TGTGCCAGCGTCCGGGACACCGGGGAGCTGTTTTTT.

The V gene is TRBV5-1, the J gene TRBJ1-1; D may be TRBD1 (6 bases). Germline values: CDR1 SGHRS, CDR2 YFSETQ. The CDR3 is made up of 15 amino acids. The ends were cut back, 3 bases at V and 6 bases at J, with 18 bases in the middle. CDR3 amino acids: CASSYSTGATSEAFF. CDR3 DNA sequence: TGCGCCAGCAGCTATTCGACAGGCGCTACGTCTGAAGCTTTCTTT. Based on the CDR3 plus reference TRBV5-1 and TRBJ1-1, the full variable domain is KAGVTQTPRYLIKTRGQQVTLSCSPISGHRSVSWYQQTPGQGLQFLFEYFSETQRNKGNFPGRFSGRQFSNSRSEMNVSTLELGDSALYLCASSYSTGATSEAFFGQGTRLTVV.

This chain uses TRBV5-1 with TRBJ2-3; the D is unclear. This CDR3 has 14 amino acids. V was trimmed by 3 bases and J by 5 bases, leaving 13 bases between them. Germline V lookup: CDR1 SGHRS, CDR2 YFSETQ. The CDR3 DNA reads TGCGCCAGCAGCTCCACCCTGACCGGAGATACGCAGTATTTT. Its protein product is CASSSTLTGDTQYF.

The chain is built from TRBV30 and TRBJ2-2; D might be TRBD1 or TRBD2, each matching 5 bases. Germline V CDR1 and CDR2: GTSNPN, SVGIG (reference sequence). With 3 bases removed from V and 1 base from J, the gap between germline ends came to 6 bases. The CDR3 sequence is 13 residues long. CDR3 in amino acids: CAWRRGNTGELFF. CDR3 sequence (DNA): TGTGCCTGGAGGAGGGGGAACACCGGGGAGCTGTTTTTT.

V is TRBV7-3 and J is TRBJ1-1; maybe TRBD1 (5 bases). The CDR3 is 12 residues long. Germline CDR1 reads SGHTA; CDR2 reads FQGTGA. V was cut by 5 bases and J by 8 bases, with 12 bases left in between. CDR3 in DNA: TGTGCCAGCAGCCCCGACGGGGGAGAAGCTTTCTTT. This gives the protein CASSPDGGEAFF.

The chain employs TRBV20-1 and TRBJ2-3; TRBD2 matches 8 bases. The CDR3 is 13 amino acids. The V gene's germline CDR1 is DFQATT and CDR2 SNEGSKA (reference sequence). In DNA, the CDR3 is TGCAGCGGGCGGGAGGCCCTCACAGATACGCAGTATTTT. This sequence encodes CSGREALTDTQYF.

The V gene is TRBV25-1, the J gene TRBJ2-3; TRBD2 aligns across 8 bases. J lost 1 base, V lost 5 bases, and 14 bases had no gene match. The CDR3 runs to 18 residues. Germline CDR1 is MGHDK and CDR2 is SYGVNS. CDR3 nucleotide sequence: TGTGCCAGCAGTACGTGGCTAGCGGGCTCCCCAGGCACAGATACGCAGTATTTT. Encoded protein: CASSTWLAGSPGTDTQYF.